A selection of T cell receptor beta chains follows, all from one sample in a study of metastatic and nonmetastatic thyroid tumors. Using MiXCR, TCRdb reanalyzed the PCR reads. The table lists approximately 30,000 clones, about 25% of them singletons. The specimen sequenced was blood. These receptors originate from a female donor with papillary thyroid cancer or a benign thyroid nodule (not recorded which). Some clones in this sample may be carry-over from other donors' samples. Each CDR3 is given with its conserved first and last residue. A D gene is named only where the DNA matches it firmly. A row's size may be missing; if present it is once, few, many or a size class.

cdr3_nt: TGTGCCAGCACCCCGGACCTTAATTCACCCCTCCACTTT
cdr3_aa: CASTPDLNSPLHF
v_call: TRBV6-2/TRBV6-3
clone_size: medium-sized
d_call: -
j_call: TRBJ1-6

cdr3_nt: TGTGCCAGCAGCCAAGTTTATGGGAACACTGAAGCTTTCTTT
cdr3_aa: CASSQVYGNTEAFF
v_call: TRBV3-1
clone_size: many
d_call: -
j_call: TRBJ1-1

cdr3_nt: TGTGCCAGCAGCGACCACCCAGGGGGCTATGGCTACACCTTC
cdr3_aa: CASSDHPGGYGYTF
v_call: TRBV5-4
clone_size: few
d_call: TRBD1
j_call: TRBJ1-2

cdr3_nt: TGCAGCGTTGAAGATTATGGACAGGGAGAGACCCAGTACTTC
cdr3_aa: CSVEDYGQGETQYF
v_call: TRBV29-1
clone_size: many
d_call: TRBD1
j_call: TRBJ2-5

cdr3_nt: TGTGCCAGCAGCCCTCGGTCATCTCCCTGGGAGCAGTACTTC
cdr3_aa: CASSPRSSPWEQYF
v_call: TRBV14
clone_size: many
d_call: -
j_call: TRBJ2-7

cdr3_nt: TGTGCCAGCAGCGTAGTAAAGGGCGGTTCCTACAATGAGCAGTTCTTC
cdr3_aa: CASSVVKGGSYNEQFF
v_call: TRBV9
clone_size: many
d_call: -
j_call: TRBJ2-1

cdr3_nt: TGCAGTGCACCGAGTGCGGCGGGATTAGGTAACACCGGGGAGCTGTTTTTT
cdr3_aa: CSAPSAAGLGNTGELFF
v_call: TRBV20-1
clone_size: -
d_call: -
j_call: TRBJ2-2

cdr3_nt: TGTGCCAGCAGCTTAGAGGCAGGGCCAAACACTGAAGCTTTCTTT
cdr3_aa: CASSLEAGPNTEAFF
v_call: TRBV7-6
clone_size: many
d_call: -
j_call: TRBJ1-1

cdr3_nt: TGTGCCAGCAGCCGTAGCGGGAGGGGGGCAGATACGCAGTATTTT
cdr3_aa: CASSRSGRGADTQYF
v_call: TRBV5-4
clone_size: -
d_call: TRBD2
j_call: TRBJ2-3

cdr3_nt: TGCAGTGCTAGACGGACTAGCGGGAGTCAAGAGACCCAGTACTTC
cdr3_aa: CSARRTSGSQETQYF
v_call: TRBV20-1
clone_size: many
d_call: TRBD2
j_call: TRBJ2-5

cdr3_nt: TGTGCCAGCAGTTTAGGAGGGAGGGGCAATCAGCCCCAGCATTTT
cdr3_aa: CASSLGGRGNQPQHF
v_call: TRBV12-3/TRBV12-4
clone_size: many
d_call: -
j_call: TRBJ1-5

cdr3_nt: TGTGCCAGCGCCCCATGGGGGCGAGATGACTATGGCTACACCTTC
cdr3_aa: CASAPWGRDDYGYTF
v_call: TRBV28
clone_size: few
d_call: -
j_call: TRBJ1-2

cdr3_nt: TGTGCCTGGAGTGCCAGGGGTCCCCCCTATGGCTACACCTTC
cdr3_aa: CAWSARGPPYGYTF
v_call: TRBV30
clone_size: -
d_call: -
j_call: TRBJ1-2

cdr3_nt: TGTGCCAGCAGCTTATTAGCGAACAATGAGCAGTTCTTC
cdr3_aa: CASSLLANNEQFF
v_call: TRBV7-3
clone_size: many
d_call: -
j_call: TRBJ2-1

cdr3_nt: TGTGCCAGCAGCTTAGTGGGACTAGCGGGCCTTACCTACGAGCAGTACTTC
cdr3_aa: CASSLVGLAGLTYEQYF
v_call: TRBV7-8
clone_size: medium-sized
d_call: TRBD2
j_call: TRBJ2-7

cdr3_nt: TGTGCCAGCAGTGAGGTGGGAATTGGAACCTACGAGCAGTACTTC
cdr3_aa: CASSEVGIGTYEQYF
v_call: TRBV6-1
clone_size: few
d_call: -
j_call: TRBJ2-7

cdr3_nt: TGTGCCAGCAGTTTAGGGGTAGCGAGCACAGATACGCAGTATTTT
cdr3_aa: CASSLGVASTDTQYF
v_call: TRBV12-3/TRBV12-4
clone_size: many
d_call: -
j_call: TRBJ2-3

cdr3_nt: TGTGCAAGCATTTGGGGACTAGCGGTCGGTGGGGACAATGAGCAGTTCTTC
cdr3_aa: CASIWGLAVGGDNEQFF
v_call: TRBV15
clone_size: -
d_call: TRBD2
j_call: TRBJ2-1

cdr3_nt: TGCGCCAGCAGCCACCGTCCGGTAGCACAAGAGACCCAGTACTTC
cdr3_aa: CASSHRPVAQETQYF
v_call: TRBV4-1
clone_size: many
d_call: -
j_call: TRBJ2-5

cdr3_nt: TGTGCCAGCAGTCCAGGGACAGGGGACACTGAAGCTTTCTTT
cdr3_aa: CASSPGTGDTEAFF
v_call: TRBV28
clone_size: many
d_call: TRBD1
j_call: TRBJ1-1

cdr3_nt: TGCGCCAGCAGCTTAGGGCGTCCTAGCGGTCTTCGGTATGAGCAGTTCTTC
cdr3_aa: CASSLGRPSGLRYEQFF
v_call: TRBV11-1
clone_size: -
d_call: TRBD2
j_call: TRBJ2-1

cdr3_nt: TGCGCCAGCAGCCCCGTGCAGGGGGCATCGATCGCCAATACGCAGTATTTT
cdr3_aa: CASSPVQGASIANTQYF
v_call: TRBV4-1
clone_size: many
d_call: TRBD1
j_call: TRBJ2-3

cdr3_nt: TGTGCCAGCAGCCAACAGAAATCTGCGCGGGAGCTGTTTTTT
cdr3_aa: CASSQQKSARELFF
v_call: TRBV13
clone_size: many
d_call: -
j_call: TRBJ2-2

cdr3_nt: TGTGCCAGCAGCCCGCGGGGGGACGGAGACAATCAGCCCCAGCATTTT
cdr3_aa: CASSPRGDGDNQPQHF
v_call: TRBV5-5
clone_size: many
d_call: -
j_call: TRBJ1-5

cdr3_nt: TGTGCCAGCAGCTCCCACAGGGAGACCGGGGAGCTGTTTTTT
cdr3_aa: CASSSHRETGELFF
v_call: TRBV7-2
clone_size: many
d_call: -
j_call: TRBJ2-2

cdr3_nt: TGTGCCAGCAGCATGACTTCACAGGGAACCTACGAGCAGTACTTC
cdr3_aa: CASSMTSQGTYEQYF
v_call: TRBV7-2
clone_size: many
d_call: -
j_call: TRBJ2-7

cdr3_nt: TGTGCCAGCAGTTACGAACGGCTAGGGGTGTCTGGGTCCAACGTCCTGACTTTC
cdr3_aa: CASSYERLGVSGSNVLTF
v_call: TRBV6-5
clone_size: few
d_call: -
j_call: TRBJ2-6

cdr3_nt: TGTGCCTTTTCCCCGGGACGGTCAAATTCACCCCTCCACTTT
cdr3_aa: CAFSPGRSNSPLHF
v_call: TRBV30
clone_size: many
d_call: -
j_call: TRBJ1-6

cdr3_nt: TGTGCCAGCGGCCGGGACAGGGGGTACGAGCAGTACTTC
cdr3_aa: CASGRDRGYEQYF
v_call: TRBV11-2
clone_size: many
d_call: TRBD1
j_call: TRBJ2-7

cdr3_nt: TGTGCCAGCAGCTCCGATATTGGGTATGGCTACACCTTC
cdr3_aa: CASSSDIGYGYTF
v_call: TRBV7-9
clone_size: many
d_call: -
j_call: TRBJ1-2

cdr3_nt: TGTGCCAGCATGCTCCCCTCATCTGACGGAAACACCATATATTTT
cdr3_aa: CASMLPSSDGNTIYF
v_call: TRBV7-9
clone_size: many
d_call: -
j_call: TRBJ1-3